This entry is about one T cell receptor beta chain. Antigen specificity is unknown. The donors were part of the validation cohort of roughly 130 subjects. That cohort was separate from the first cohort, which comprised several hundred subjects. The source of the sample is a study of cytomegalovirus exposure and HLA in healthy donors. This table comes from immunoSEQ multiplex PCR, and its TCRdb copy is limited to in-frame clones, with some not included. The sample has 45,000 to 70,000 clones, over 90% seen once. Study-wide findings and caveats: Altogether, 164 TCR beta chains were recorded as cytomegalovirus-associated. Reports credit the classifier with highly specific, highly sensitive diagnosis of cytomegalovirus status.

Trimming removed 5 bases at V and 2 bases at J, with 12 bases between. Germline V lookup: CDR1 SGHTA, CDR2 FQGNSA. The CDR3 loop spans 14 amino acids. The sequencing sample was made of PBMCs. The gene calls are TRBV7-2 and TRBJ1-2; D is ambiguous. The receptor's source is a woman between 18 and 29 years old in good health and CMV-seronegative. The CDR3 loop reads CASSPGFENYGYTF. For the CDR3, the DNA is TGTGCCAGCAGCCCGGGGTTTGAGAACTATGGCTACACCTTC.